This TCR beta chain was sequenced for a study of blood T cell repertoires in COVID-19. Study in general: Samples taken during acute and convalescent COVID-19 were collected in the United States, Italy and Spain. The analysed material was cDNA or gDNA that came from T cells, B-cell-depleted T cells, or PBMCs.

The CDR3 sequence is 16 residues long. Germline-derived CDR1 and CDR2 are SGDLS and YYNGEE. J gave up 4 bases and V 3 bases, and 8 bases lay outside the gene matches. In the authors' methods: Nucleated cell counts were estimated from reference gene primer amplification. TCRdb's copy holds only in-frame clones and misses some; the assay was immunoSEQ multiplex PCR. That table supplies the V and J calls and clone size; D and trimming were determined from the DNA. The sample has roughly 280,000 clones; about 88% are singletons. V is TRBV9 and J is TRBJ2-2; 8 positions match TRBD2. Sequenced: peripheral blood. The origin of this receptor is a man in his late teens or twenties with active or convalescent COVID-19. The CDR3 nucleotides read TGTGCCAGCAGCGGGTTGGGTCTAGCGGGCACCGGGGAGCTGTTTTTT. It specifies CASSGLGLAGTGELFF.